Given below is one TCR beta chain in context. These data are taken from a study of cytomegalovirus exposure and HLA in healthy donors. The V end was cut by 5 bases, the J end by 4 bases, with 11 bases between. This CDR3 contains 13 residues. Germline loops: CDR1 SEHNR, CDR2 FQNEAQ (reference sequence). The study ran its PCR with 60 Vbeta and 13 Jbeta primers. In the authors' workflow: An analysis that came later counted some 80 million unique TCR beta chains, around 12 million shared. Data came from immunoSEQ multiplex PCR; TCRdb stores just in-frame clones and leaves some out. V and J calls and clone size are given by that table; D and trimming were obtained from the DNA. This table holds 150,000 to 200,000 clones.

J is TRBJ1-2 and V is TRBV7-9, with unresolved D. Specimen: PBMCs. This sequence was found in a man younger than 40 in good health and CMV-seronegative. The DNA of the CDR3 is TGTGCCAGCAGCCCCGGGGAAGGCTATGGCTACACCTTC. Protein sequence: CASSPGEGYGYTF.